This T cell receptor (beta chain) was sequenced for a study of cytomegalovirus exposure and HLA in healthy donors. Study overall: Unique TCRs from HLA-typed donors, approximately 80 million of them, were held in an early data release. When 398 donors were genotyped, roughly 82% of them were found to fall in the Caucasian-associated ancestry cluster. Whole-study findings and limits: Later work found most CMV-associated TCR beta chains apparently HLA-restricted.

This clone turned up a few times. The antigen is undetermined. This CDR3 contains 16 residues. The V gene lost 0 bases and the J gene lost 4 bases, with 13 bases spanning the gap. The germline gives CDR1 SGHNT, CDR2 YYREEE (reference sequence). This PCR relied on a set of 60 Vbeta primers and 13 Jbeta primers. Sequencing used immunoSEQ multiplex PCR; TCRdb keeps in-frame clones, though not all of them. The data show about 120,000 clones, around 60% seen once. This receptor was obtained from a woman aged 35 to 49 in good health and CMV-seropositive. Sequencing was performed on PBMCs. The chain links TRBV5-4 to TRBJ1-4; possible D gene TRBD1, 5 bases. CDR3 region: CASSLGGRGGNEKLFF. DNA of the CDR3: TGTGCCAGCAGCTTGGGGGGAAGGGGAGGTAATGAAAAACTGTTTTTT.